These 17 T cell receptor beta chains share one sample of origin, sequenced in a study of blood T cell repertoires in COVID-19. Only in-frame clones appear in the TCRdb table, and some are missing; sequencing was by immunoSEQ multiplex PCR. In the table there are approximately 10,000 clones, about 81% of which are singletons. Sequenced input: peripheral blood. The receptors were gathered from a man aged 55 to 70 with active COVID-19.

This clone was found once. This sequence joins TRBV6-2 or TRBV6-3 and TRBJ2-3; 7 nucleotides match TRBD2. J was trimmed by 2 bases and V by 5 bases; bases with no gene match: 4. The V gene's germline CDR1 is MNHEY and CDR2 SVGEGT. The CDR3 extends over 14 amino acids. In nucleotides, the CDR3 is TGTGCCAGCAGTAACCGGGACTACACAGATACGCAGTATTTT. Translating it yields CASSNRDYTDTQYF.

The V call is TRBV3-1 (or the pseudogene TRBV3-2), the J call TRBJ2-5; the D gene is possibly TRBD2 (6 bases). Per germline, CDR1 LGHDT and CDR2 YNNKEL (reference sequence). The CDR3 runs 14 residues. Trimming left V 0 bases short and J 5 bases short, with 10 bases between. In DNA form, the CDR3 reads TGTGCCAGCAGCCAAGAGGTAGGGAGGGAGACCCAGTACTTC. Translation: CASSQEVGRETQYF.

The sample holds one count of this clone. The gene calls are TRBV6-2 or TRBV6-3 and TRBJ2-2; maybe TRBD2 (5 bases). This CDR3 has 18 residues. Trimming removed 0 bases at V and 1 base at J, with 15 bases between. Per the germline V gene, CDR1 is MNHEY and CDR2 is SVGEGT. CDR3: CASSYSTGGAQNTGELFF. For the CDR3, the DNA is TGTGCCAGCAGTTACTCGACCGGAGGCGCCCAGAACACCGGGGAGCTGTTTTTT.

The genes are TRBV2 and TRBJ2-1, with 12 bases lining up with TRBD2. Unmatched junction bases numbered 13, after V lost 4 bases and J lost 9 bases. Germline CDR1 and CDR2: SNHLY and FYNNEI. The CDR3 runs to 17 residues. Here the CDR3 DNA reads TGTGCCAGCAGTGTTACTAGCGGGGGGCCCCCTTCGGGTGAGCAGTTCTTC. Translation: CASSVTSGGPPSGEQFF.

This sequence joins TRBV3-1 (or the pseudogene TRBV3-2) and TRBJ2-3, with TRBD2 matching over 7 bases. CDR3 length: 15 residues. Trimming removed 3 bases from V and 6 bases from J; junction bases left unmatched: 9. In germline, CDR1 is LGHDT, CDR2 YNNKEL (reference sequence). CDR3 in amino acids: CASSQLAGVSDTQYF. The CDR3 DNA follows: TGTGCCAGCAGCCAGTTGGCGGGAGTATCGGATACGCAGTATTTT.

The J gene is TRBJ2-7, the V gene TRBV6-2 or TRBV6-3; TRBD1 agrees at 8 bases. Germline V gives CDR1 MNHEY, CDR2 SVGEGT. V trimming: 6 bases; J trimming: 8 bases; junction bases outside the gene matches: 9. The CDR3 totals 13 residues. In DNA form, the CDR3 reads TGTGCCAGCAGCTCCGGACAGGGTACGAAGCAGTACTTC. Its protein is CASSSGQGTKQYF.

The gene calls are TRBV6-5 and TRBJ1-1, with D possibly TRBD1 on 5 matching bases. Trimming cost V 9 bases and J 6 bases, with 11 bases left between them. Per germline, CDR1 MNHEY and CDR2 SVGAGI. This CDR3 is 11 amino acids long. The CDR3 reads CASQRGSEAFF. In DNA, the CDR3 is TGTGCCAGTCAACGGGGGTCTGAAGCTTTCTTT.

This chain links TRBV5-1 with TRBJ2-1; TRBD2 matches 7 bases. This CDR3 spans 16 amino acids. Per the germline V gene, CDR1 is SGHRS and CDR2 is YFSETQ. V shed 0 bases, J shed 8 bases, and the junction held 11 bases outside the gene matches. The CDR3 protein is CASSLGRLAARDEQFF. CDR3 nucleotides: TGCGCCAGCAGCTTGGGGCGGCTAGCGGCTCGGGATGAGCAGTTCTTC.

In this sample, this clone turned up once. The V and J genes are TRBV7-9 and TRBJ2-2, with D unresolved. CDR3 length: 16 residues. Germline V gene lookup returns CDR1 SEHNR and CDR2 FQNEAQ (reference sequence). The germline V and J ends were trimmed by 4 bases and 3 bases, with 15 bases remaining between them. The chain's CDR3 is CASSSKDGFHTGELFF. The CDR3 coding sequence is TGTGCCAGCAGCTCGAAAGACGGGTTTCACACCGGGGAGCTGTTTTTT.

This chain links TRBV19 with TRBJ1-4, with a possible D match to TRBD1 (5 bases). This CDR3 has 14 residues. Trimming shortened V by 5 bases and J by 0 bases, and 7 bases separated the two germline ends. Per the germline V gene, CDR1 is LNHDA and CDR2 is SQIVND (reference sequence). The CDR3 here is CASSPTATNEKLFF. CDR3 nucleotide sequence: TGTGCCAGTAGTCCGACAGCAACTAATGAAAAACTGTTTTTT.

V usage is TRBV6-5 and J usage is TRBJ2-7, with 7 bases that match TRBD2. The J segment lost 8 bases and the V segment lost 7 bases, leaving 14 bases of the junction unmatched. CDR1 MNHEY and CDR2 SVGAGI come from the germline V gene. The CDR3 has 14 amino acids. The CDR3 reads CASILEASGIKQYF. CDR3 bases: TGTGCCAGCATACTCGAGGCTAGCGGCATCAAGCAGTACTTC.

The chain is built from TRBV7-2 and TRBJ1-2; D not resolved. V lost 5 bases, J lost 0 bases, and 7 bases lay in between. Per germline, CDR1 SGHTA and CDR2 FQGNSA. The CDR3 length is 13 residues. The CDR3 protein is CASSHTPNYGYTF. In DNA, the CDR3 is TGTGCCAGCAGCCACACGCCTAACTATGGCTACACCTTC.

The rearrangement uses TRBV5-8 and TRBJ1-1; 8 positions agree with TRBD1. This CDR3 comprises 14 residues. The trim removed 5 bases at V and 4 bases at J, leaving 7 bases unmatched. From germline, CDR1 is SGHTS and CDR2 YDEGEE. The CDR3 spells CASRLTGEVTEAFF. The CDR3 DNA reads TGTGCCAGCAGGCTGACAGGGGAGGTCACTGAAGCTTTCTTT.

The genes are TRBV7-2 and TRBJ1-3; unclear D gene. The germline V gene encodes CDR1 SGHTA and CDR2 FQGNSA. The CDR3 extends over 14 amino acids. Trimming removed 3 bases at V and 4 bases at J, with 10 bases between. The CDR3 nucleotides read TGTGCCAGCAGCTTCGACGGGGTGGGAAACACCATATATTTT. This gives the protein CASSFDGVGNTIYF.

The table lists this clone with a count of one. This rearrangement joins TRBV6-6 to TRBJ2-7, with 10 bases fitting TRBD1. The trim removed 8 bases at V and 0 bases at J, leaving 4 bases unmatched. Germline CDR1 and CDR2: MNHNY and SVGAGI (reference sequence). The CDR3 is 14 amino acids. CDR3 amino acids: CASGGQGNSYEQYF. In DNA, the CDR3 is TGTGCCAGCGGGGGACAGGGGAACTCCTACGAGCAGTACTTC.

The chain joins TRBV5-1 to TRBJ2-1, with D unresolved. Germline CDR1 reads SGHRS; CDR2 reads YFSETQ. This CDR3 comprises 15 residues. V was cut by 4 bases and J by 2 bases, with 13 bases left in between. CDR3: CASSEVAQTYNEQFF. In DNA, the CDR3 is TGCGCCAGCAGCGAAGTAGCCCAAACCTACAATGAGCAGTTCTTC.

The chain combines TRBV11-2 with TRBJ2-1; 8 bases are a match to TRBD2. This CDR3 comprises 15 residues. V trimming: 3 bases; J trimming: 7 bases; junction bases outside the gene matches: 8. The germline CDR1 and CDR2 sequences are SGHAT and FQNNGV. The CDR3 bases are TGTGCCAGCAGCTTCCGGGGGGGCCTCCTAAATGAGCAGTTCTTC. Translated, it gives CASSFRGGLLNEQFF.